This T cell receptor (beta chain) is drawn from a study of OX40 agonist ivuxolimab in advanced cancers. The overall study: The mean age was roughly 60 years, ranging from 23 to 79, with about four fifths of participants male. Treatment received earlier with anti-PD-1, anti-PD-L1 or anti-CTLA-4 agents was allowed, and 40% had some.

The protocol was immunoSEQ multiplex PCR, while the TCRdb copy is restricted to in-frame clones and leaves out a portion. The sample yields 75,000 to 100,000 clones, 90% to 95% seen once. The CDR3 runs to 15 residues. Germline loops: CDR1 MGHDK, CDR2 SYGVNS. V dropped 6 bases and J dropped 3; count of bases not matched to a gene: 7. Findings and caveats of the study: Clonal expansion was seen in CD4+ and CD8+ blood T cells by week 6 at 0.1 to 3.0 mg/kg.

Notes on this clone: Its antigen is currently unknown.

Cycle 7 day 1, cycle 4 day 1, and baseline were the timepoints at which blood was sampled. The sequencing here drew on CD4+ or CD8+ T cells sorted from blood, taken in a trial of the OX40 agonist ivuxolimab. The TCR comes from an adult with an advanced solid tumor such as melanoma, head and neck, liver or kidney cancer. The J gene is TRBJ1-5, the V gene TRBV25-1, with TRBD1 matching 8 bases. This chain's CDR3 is CASRPSTGANQPQHF. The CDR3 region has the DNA TGTGCCAGCAGACCATCGACAGGGGCCAATCAGCCCCAGCATTTT.